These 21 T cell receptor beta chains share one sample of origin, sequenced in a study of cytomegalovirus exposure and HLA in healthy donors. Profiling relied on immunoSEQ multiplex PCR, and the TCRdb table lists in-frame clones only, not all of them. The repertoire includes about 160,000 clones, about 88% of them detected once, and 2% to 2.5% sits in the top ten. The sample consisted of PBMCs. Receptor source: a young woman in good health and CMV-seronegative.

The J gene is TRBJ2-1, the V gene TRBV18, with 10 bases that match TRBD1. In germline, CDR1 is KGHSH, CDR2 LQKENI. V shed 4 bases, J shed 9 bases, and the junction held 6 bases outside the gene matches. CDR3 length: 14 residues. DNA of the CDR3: TGTGCCAGCTCACGGGACAGGGGTTTAACTGAGCAGTTCTTC. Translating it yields CASSRDRGLTEQFF. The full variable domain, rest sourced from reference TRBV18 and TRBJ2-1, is NAGVMQNPRHLVRRRGQEARLRCSPMKGHSHVYWYRQLPEEGLKFMVYLQKENIIDESGMPKERFSAEFPKEGPSILRIQQVVRGDSAAYFCASSRDRGLTEQFFGPGTRLTVL.

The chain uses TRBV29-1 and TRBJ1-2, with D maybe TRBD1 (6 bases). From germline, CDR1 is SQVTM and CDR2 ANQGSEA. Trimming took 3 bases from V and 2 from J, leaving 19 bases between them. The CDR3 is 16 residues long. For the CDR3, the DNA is TGCAGCGTTGATTTCCAGGGGCTTGAATTGAACTATGGCTACACCTTC. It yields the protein CSVDFQGLELNYGYTF.

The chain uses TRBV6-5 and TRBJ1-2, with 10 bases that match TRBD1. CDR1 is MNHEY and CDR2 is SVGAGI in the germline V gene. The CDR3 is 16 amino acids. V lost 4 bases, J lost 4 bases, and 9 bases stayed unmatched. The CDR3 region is CASSCGQGERCYGYTF. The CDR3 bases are TGTGCCAGCAGTTGCGGACAGGGGGAGCGGTGCTATGGCTACACCTTC.

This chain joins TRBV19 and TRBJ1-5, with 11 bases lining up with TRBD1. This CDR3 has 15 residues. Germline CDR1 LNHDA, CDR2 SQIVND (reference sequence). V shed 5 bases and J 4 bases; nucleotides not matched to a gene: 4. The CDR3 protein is CASSEGTGGNQPQHF. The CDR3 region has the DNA TGTGCCAGTAGTGAAGGGACAGGGGGAAATCAGCCCCAGCATTTT.

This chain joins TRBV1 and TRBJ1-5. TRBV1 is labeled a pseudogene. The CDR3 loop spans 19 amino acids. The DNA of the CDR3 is TGCACCAGCAGCCAAGATGGTAACGGTAGTTCTCATAGCAATCAGCCCCAGCATTTT. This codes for CTSSQDGNGSSHSNQPQHF.

This chain's CDR3 is CASSLDPARISPGTEAFF. The CDR3 bases are TGTGCCAGCAGCTTGGATCCCGCGAGGATCTCACCTGGGACTGAAGCTTTCTTT. The J gene is TRBJ1-1, the V gene TRBV5-4; D gene unclear. Trimming removed 0 bases from V and 5 bases from J, with 23 bases in between. This CDR3 contains 18 residues. Germline lookup yields CDR1 SGHNT and CDR2 YYREEE (reference sequence).

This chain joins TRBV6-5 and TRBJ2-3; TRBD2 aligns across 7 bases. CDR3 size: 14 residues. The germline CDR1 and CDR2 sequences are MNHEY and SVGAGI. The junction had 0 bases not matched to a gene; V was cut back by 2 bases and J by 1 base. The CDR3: CASSYGGGTDTQYF. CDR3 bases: TGTGCCAGCAGTTACGGGGGGGGCACAGATACGCAGTATTTT.

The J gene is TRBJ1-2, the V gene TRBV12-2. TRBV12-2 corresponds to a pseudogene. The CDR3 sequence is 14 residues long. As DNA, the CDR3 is TGTGCAAGTCGCTTAGAAGGCGGGGACCATGGCTACACCTTC. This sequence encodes CASRLEGGDHGYTF.

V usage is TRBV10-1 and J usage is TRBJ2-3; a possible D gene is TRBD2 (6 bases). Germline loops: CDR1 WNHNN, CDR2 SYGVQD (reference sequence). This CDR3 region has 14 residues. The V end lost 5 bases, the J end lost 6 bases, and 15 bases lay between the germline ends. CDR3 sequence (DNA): TGCGCCAGCAGTCGGAACCCGCGGGGCGATACGCAGTATTTT. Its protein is CASSRNPRGDTQYF.

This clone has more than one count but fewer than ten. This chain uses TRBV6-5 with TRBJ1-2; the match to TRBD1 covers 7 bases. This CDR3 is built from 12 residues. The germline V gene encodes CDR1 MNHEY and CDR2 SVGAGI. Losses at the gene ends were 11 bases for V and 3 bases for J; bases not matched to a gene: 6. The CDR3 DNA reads TGTGCCGCACAGGGGAACGACTATGGCTACACCTTC. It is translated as CAAQGNDYGYTF.

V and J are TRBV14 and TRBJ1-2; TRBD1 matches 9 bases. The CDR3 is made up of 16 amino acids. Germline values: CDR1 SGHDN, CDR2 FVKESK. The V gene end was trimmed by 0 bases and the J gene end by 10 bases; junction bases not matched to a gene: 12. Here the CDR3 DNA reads TGTGCCAGCAGCCAAGACTCAGGATCCGGGACAGGGCTCTACACCTTC. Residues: CASSQDSGSGTGLYTF.

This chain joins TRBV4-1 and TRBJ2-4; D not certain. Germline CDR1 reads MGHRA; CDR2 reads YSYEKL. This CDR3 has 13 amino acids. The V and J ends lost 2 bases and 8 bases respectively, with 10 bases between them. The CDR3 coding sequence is TGCGCCAGCAGCCAACAAGTTCGAGACATTCAGTACTTC. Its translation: CASSQQVRDIQYF.

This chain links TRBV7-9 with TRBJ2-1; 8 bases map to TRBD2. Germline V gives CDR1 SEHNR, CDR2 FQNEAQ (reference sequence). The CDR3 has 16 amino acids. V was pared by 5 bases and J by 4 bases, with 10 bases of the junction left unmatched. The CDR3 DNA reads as TGTGCCAGCAGCGCGCCCACTAGCGGATTTTACAATGAGCAGTTCTTC. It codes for CASSAPTSGFYNEQFF.

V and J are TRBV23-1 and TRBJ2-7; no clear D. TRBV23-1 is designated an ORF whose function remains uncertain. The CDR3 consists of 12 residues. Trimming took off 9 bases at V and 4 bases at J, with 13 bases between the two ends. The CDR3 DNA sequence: TGCGCCAGGATGTTGAGCAGGTACGAGCAGTACTTC. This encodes CARMLSRYEQYF.

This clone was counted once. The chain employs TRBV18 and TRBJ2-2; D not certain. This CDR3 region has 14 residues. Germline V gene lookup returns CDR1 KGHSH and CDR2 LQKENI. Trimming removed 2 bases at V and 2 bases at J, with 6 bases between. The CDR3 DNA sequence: TGTGCCAGCTCACCAGTCAAAAACACCGGGGAGCTGTTTTTT. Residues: CASSPVKNTGELFF.

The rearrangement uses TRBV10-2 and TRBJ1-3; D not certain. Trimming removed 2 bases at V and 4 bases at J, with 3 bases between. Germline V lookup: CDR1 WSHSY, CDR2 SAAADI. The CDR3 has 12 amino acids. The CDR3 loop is CASSEPGNTIYF. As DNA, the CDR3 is TGCGCCAGCAGTGAGCCAGGAAACACCATATATTTT.

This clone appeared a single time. CDR3 residues: CASSRTLRTEAFF. CDR3 sequence (DNA): TGTGCCAGCAGTAGGACTTTAAGGACTGAAGCTTTCTTT. The chain combines TRBV5-6 with TRBJ1-1; D gene uncertain. CDR1 is SGHDT, CDR2 YYEEEE, per germline. Trimming cost V 5 bases and J 5 bases, with 13 bases left between them. The CDR3 contains 13 residues. Variable domain in full (rest from reference TRBV5-6 and TRBJ1-1): DAGVTQSPTHLIKTRGQQVTLRCSPKSGHDTVSWYQQALGQGPQFIFQYYEEEERQRGNFPDRFSGHQFPNYSSELNVNALLLGDSALYLCASSRTLRTEAFFGQGTRLTVV.

CDR3 DNA sequence: TGTGCCAGCAGCTTAGCCGGGGGGGACAGTCAGCGGCAGTACTTC. Residues: CASSLAGGDSQRQYF. The J gene is TRBJ2-7, the V gene TRBV7-8, with D perhaps matching TRBD2 (8 bases). With 0 bases removed from V and 9 bases from J, the gap between germline ends came to 18 bases. Germline-derived CDR1 and CDR2 are SGHVS and FQNEAQ. The CDR3 contains 15 residues.

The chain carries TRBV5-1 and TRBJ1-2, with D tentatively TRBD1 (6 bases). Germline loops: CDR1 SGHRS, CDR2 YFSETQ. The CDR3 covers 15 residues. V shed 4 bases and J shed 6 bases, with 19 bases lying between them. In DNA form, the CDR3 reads TGCGCCAGCAGCCTCCGGACAGCGGTTGACGATGGCTACACCTTC. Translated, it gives CASSLRTAVDDGYTF.

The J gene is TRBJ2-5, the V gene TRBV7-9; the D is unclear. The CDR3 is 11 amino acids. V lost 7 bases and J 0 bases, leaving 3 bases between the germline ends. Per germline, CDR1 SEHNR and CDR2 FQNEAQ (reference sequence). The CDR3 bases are TGTGCCAGCACCAACCAAGAGACCCAGTACTTC. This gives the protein CASTNQETQYF.

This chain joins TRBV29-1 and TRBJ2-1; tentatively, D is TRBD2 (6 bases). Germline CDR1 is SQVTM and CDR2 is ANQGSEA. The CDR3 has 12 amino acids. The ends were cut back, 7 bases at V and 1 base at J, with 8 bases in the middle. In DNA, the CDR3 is TGCAGCGGGGGGGTATCCTACAATGAGCAGTTCTTC. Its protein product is CSGGVSYNEQFF.